The present T cell receptor (beta chain) was sequenced within a study of T cells in localized non-small cell lung cancer. Study-wide results and caveats: Those with higher blood T cell density had longer overall survival. Appearance in adjacent lung was seen for a median around 58 of the top 100 tumor clones. Maximal T cell clonality occurred in uninvolved adjacent lung, with tumor ranking below it. One tumor region alone was sequenced, and heterogeneity therefore remains possible.

Worth noting for this clone: Its antigen is unidentified.

Libraries were prepared by immunoSEQ multiplex PCR; TCRdb keeps only in-frame clonotypes and omits some of them. The table shows around 28,000 clones, with approximately 94% occurring only once. The J segment lost 0 bases and the V segment lost 1 base, leaving 9 bases of the junction unmatched. The CDR3 length is 19 residues. Germline V gene data show CDR1 as LNHNV and CDR2 as YYDKDF (reference sequence). Specimen: peripheral blood, collected before any cancer treatment. The sequence came from a woman aged 40-69 years with stage I lung adenocarcinoma. This chain links TRBV15 with TRBJ2-2, with TRBD1 matching over 9 bases. CDR3 in amino acids: CATSRVRWDRASNTGELFF. DNA for the CDR3: TGTGCCACCAGCAGAGTTAGGTGGGACAGGGCCTCGAACACCGGGGAGCTGTTTTTT.